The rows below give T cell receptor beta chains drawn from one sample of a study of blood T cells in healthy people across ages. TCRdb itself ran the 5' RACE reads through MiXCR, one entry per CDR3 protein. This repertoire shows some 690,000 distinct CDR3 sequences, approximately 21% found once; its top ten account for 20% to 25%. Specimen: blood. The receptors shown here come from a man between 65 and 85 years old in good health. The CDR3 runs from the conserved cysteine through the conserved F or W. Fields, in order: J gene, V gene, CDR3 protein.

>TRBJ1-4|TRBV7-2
CASSLASGGIEKLFF
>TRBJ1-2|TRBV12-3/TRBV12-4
CASSAQMEYGYTF
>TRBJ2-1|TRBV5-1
CASSNEGGLEQFF
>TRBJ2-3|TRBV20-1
CSAWTSGRWDTQYF
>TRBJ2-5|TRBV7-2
CASSQDPQETQYF
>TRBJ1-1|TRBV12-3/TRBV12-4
CASITGAGGTEAFF
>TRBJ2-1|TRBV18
CASSPDWRSNEQFF
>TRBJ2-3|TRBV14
CASSLRQDTDTQYF
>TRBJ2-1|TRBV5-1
CASSLTGGGSLAGSNEQFF
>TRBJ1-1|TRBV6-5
CASSYSGSGAFF
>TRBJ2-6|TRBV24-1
CATSATGPNVLTF
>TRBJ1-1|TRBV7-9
CASSLETGTQAFF
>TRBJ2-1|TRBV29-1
CSVGGSQAYNEQFF
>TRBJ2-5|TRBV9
CASSVSGVVQETQYF
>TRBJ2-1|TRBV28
CASSPRQYNEQFF
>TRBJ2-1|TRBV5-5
CASSSNSAGEQFF
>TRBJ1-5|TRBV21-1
CASSKIQAGQGYSIQPQHF
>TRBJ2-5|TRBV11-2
CASRDGEGDQETQYF
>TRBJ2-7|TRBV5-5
CASSSPDYEQYF
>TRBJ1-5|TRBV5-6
CASSLAGGEGNQPQHF
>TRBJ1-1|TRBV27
CASSVGAEAFF
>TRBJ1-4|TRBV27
CASSPRQGGREKLFF
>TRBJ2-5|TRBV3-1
CASSLLTAKETQYF
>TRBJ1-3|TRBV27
CASSLSPRERNTIYF
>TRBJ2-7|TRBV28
CASSLPGQGTYEQYF
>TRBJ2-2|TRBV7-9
CASSLRLPLTGELFF
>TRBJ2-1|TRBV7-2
CASSLLLVLRNEQFF
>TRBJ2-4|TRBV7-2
CASSPTSGASGIAKNIQYF
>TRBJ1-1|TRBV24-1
CATSDLRGGHPITEAFF
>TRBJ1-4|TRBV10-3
CAISEEGQGQWTNEKLFF
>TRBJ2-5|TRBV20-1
CSANPVAQETQYF
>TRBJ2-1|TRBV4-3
CASSQDGTGGVGNEQFF
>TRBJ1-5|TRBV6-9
CASSYSLYQPQHF
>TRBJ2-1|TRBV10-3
CAINEREGDEQFF
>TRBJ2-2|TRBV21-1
CASIVGRTGELFF
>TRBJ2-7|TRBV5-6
CASSFGLYEQYF
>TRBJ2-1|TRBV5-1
CASSTGYYNEQFF
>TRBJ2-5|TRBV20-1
CSAIPPGVGETQYF
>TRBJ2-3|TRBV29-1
CSAGTTTSTDTQYF
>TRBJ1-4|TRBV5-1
CASSRGRRSNEKLFF
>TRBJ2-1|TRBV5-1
CASSLPTTSGRVNEQFF
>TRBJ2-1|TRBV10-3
CAISLSMGGSNEQFF
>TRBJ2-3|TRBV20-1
CSARDGAESTGTQYF
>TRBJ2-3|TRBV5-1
CASSIPGQDTQYF
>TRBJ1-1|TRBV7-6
CASSRSTGHTEAFF
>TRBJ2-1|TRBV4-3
CASSQVAGGSLYNVQFF
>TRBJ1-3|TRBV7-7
CASSLAQGNTIYF